This TCR beta chain derives from a study of T cell repertoires in cytomegalovirus infection. Across the whole study: Public TCR beta signatures were indicative of both CMV infection and a matching HLA type. Study-level results: The ex vivo response was dominated by HLA-C-restricted CMV-specific TCR beta clonotypes. The cumulative frequency of public TCR beta families distinguished individuals who carried CMV together with the relevant HLA.

TCRdb reprocessed the reads via MiXCR and lists one record per CDR3 protein. The table lists about 110,000 distinct CDR3 sequences, about 9.5% of them singletons, with around 29% in the top ten. In its sample, this clonotype was seen many times. Antigen unknown. The CDR3 runs 18 residues. J gave up 2 bases and V 5 bases, and 10 bases lay outside the gene matches. The germline V gene has CDR1 SGHTA and CDR2 FQGNSA. This clonotype was obtained from a human donor in good health (CMV status not recorded). Some clones in this sample may be carry-over from other donors' samples. Sample: PBMCs, sequenced either directly or after in vitro stimulation (not recorded which). The chain couples TRBV7-2 to TRBJ2-7, with 15 bases aligning to TRBD2. The chain's CDR3 is CASSKLTGLAGGPYEQYF. CDR3 sequence (DNA): TGTGCCAGCAGCAAACTGACAGGACTAGCGGGAGGGCCCTACGAGCAGTACTTC.